A single sample is the source of the 11 T cell receptor beta chains below, sequenced in a study of blood T cell repertoires in COVID-19. The data were produced by immunoSEQ multiplex PCR, yet TCRdb's version contains in-frame clones alone and is incomplete. The sample contains 95,000 to 150,000 clones, around 86% of which appear only once. The sequenced material came from peripheral blood. These TCRs come from a woman between 65 and 79 years old with acute or convalescent COVID-19.

The J gene is TRBJ1-5, the V gene TRBV19, with D hard to call. This CDR3 has 14 residues. Per the germline V gene, CDR1 is LNHDA and CDR2 is SQIVND (reference sequence). V was shortened by 3 bases and J by 1 base, with 7 bases between the two germline ends. CDR3 nucleotide sequence: TGTGCCAGTAGTATGCCCTACAGCAATCAGCCCCAGCATTTT. The encoded protein is CASSMPYSNQPQHF.

The chain has TRBV6-5 and TRBJ2-3; 7 bases are shared with TRBD1. The CDR3 loop spans 16 amino acids. Germline V lookup: CDR1 MNHEY, CDR2 SVGAGI. Unmatched junction bases numbered 5, after V lost 0 bases and J lost 2 bases. DNA for the CDR3: TGTGCCAGCAGTTACTCTGGGGGACAGATCACAGATACGCAGTATTTT. Its translation: CASSYSGGQITDTQYF.

In this sample, this clone turned up a few times. The chain combines TRBV12-5 with TRBJ1-1; tentatively, D is TRBD1 (5 bases). Germline V CDR1 and CDR2: LGHNT, FRNRAP. The CDR3 is 13 residues long. Between the trimmed V and J ends, which lost 0 bases and 4 bases, there was a span of 6 bases. The CDR3 loop reads CASGLVGGTEAFF. The CDR3 region has the DNA TGTGCTAGTGGTTTGGTGGGGGGCACTGAAGCTTTCTTT.

CDR3 DNA sequence: TGCAGTGCTAGTTTGCGAAGCAATCAGCCCCAGCATTTT. As protein: CSASLRSNQPQHF. The V gene is TRBV20-1, the J gene TRBJ1-5; D is ambiguous. Trimming pared 3 bases from V and 1 base from J, leaving 7 bases between. This CDR3 contains 13 residues. Germline assignment: CDR1 DFQATT and CDR2 SNEGSKA (reference sequence).

This rearrangement joins TRBV5-6 to TRBJ2-2; possibly TRBD2 for D (6 bases). Trimming pared 1 base from V and 7 bases from J, leaving 14 bases between. The CDR3 spans 15 residues. Germline-derived CDR1 and CDR2 are SGHDT and YYEEEE. CDR3 in amino acids: CASSLRGTRIGELFF. CDR3 nucleotide sequence: TGTGCCAGCAGCTTGAGAGGGACTCGGATCGGGGAGCTGTTTTTT.

The chain's CDR3 is CASSILDRAGYEQYF. CDR3 in DNA: TGTGCCAGTAGTATTTTAGACAGGGCGGGGTACGAGCAGTACTTC. This chain joins TRBV19 and TRBJ2-7, with a possible D match to TRBD1 (7 bases). V lost 3 bases and J lost 4, with 16 bases in between. The length of the CDR3 is 15 residues. Per the germline V gene, CDR1 is LNHDA and CDR2 is SQIVND (reference sequence).

This chain connects TRBV5-6 to TRBJ1-5; a possible D gene is TRBD1 (6 bases). Germline lookup yields CDR1 SGHDT and CDR2 YYEEEE. With 2 bases removed from V and 4 bases from J, the gap between germline ends came to 7 bases. The CDR3 is 13 amino acids. The CDR3 region has the DNA TGTGCCAGCAGCTTCGGGACAAATCAGCCCCAGCATTTT. Translated: CASSFGTNQPQHF. Drawing the rest from reference TRBV5-6 and TRBJ1-5, the complete variable domain is DAGVTQSPTHLIKTRGQQVTLRCSPKSGHDTVSWYQQALGQGPQFIFQYYEEEERQRGNFPDRFSGHQFPNYSSELNVNALLLGDSALYLCASSFGTNQPQHFGDGTRLSIL.

This chain links TRBV14 with TRBJ1-2, with 10 positions matching TRBD1. The CDR3 length is 15 residues. V shed 3 bases, J shed 4 bases, and the junction held 5 bases outside the gene matches. The germline V gene encodes CDR1 SGHDN and CDR2 FVKESK. CDR3 nucleotide sequence: TGTGCCAGCAGCCATACGGACAGGGGGGCCTATGGCTACACCTTC. Translating it yields CASSHTDRGAYGYTF.

The J gene is TRBJ1-6, the V gene TRBV6-6, with D maybe TRBD1 (6 bases). The germline gives CDR1 MNHNY, CDR2 SVGAGI (reference sequence). V was cut by 2 bases and J by 7 bases, with 9 bases left in between. The CDR3 has 14 amino acids. The CDR3 nucleotides read TGTGCCAGCAGTTACCGAGACAGGAATTCACCCCTCCACTTT. Translating it yields CASSYRDRNSPLHF.

This clone was recorded at least ten times. V and J are TRBV5-1 and TRBJ1-6; weak D call: TRBD1 (5 bases). The CDR3 consists of 14 residues. Trimming removed 1 base from V and 10 bases from J, with 12 bases in between. Germline CDR1 SGHRS, CDR2 YFSETQ. The CDR3 DNA is TGCGCCAGCAGCTTGTCAGGGAACTCATCACCCCTCCACTTT. Translating gives CASSLSGNSSPLHF. Using reference TRBV5-1 and TRBJ1-6 for the parts outside the CDR3, the full variable domain is KAGVTQTPRYLIKTRGQQVTLSCSPISGHRSVSWYQQTPGQGLQFLFEYFSETQRNKGNFPGRFSGRQFSNSRSEMNVSTLELGDSALYLCASSLSGNSSPLHFGNGTRLTVT.

CDR3 amino acids: CATSESQGAIGEAFF. In DNA form, the CDR3 reads TGTGCCACCAGTGAATCACAGGGGGCGATTGGTGAAGCTTTCTTT. V is TRBV24-1 and J is TRBJ1-1, with TRBD1 identical over 9 bases. The CDR3 is 15 residues long. J gave up 7 bases and V 4 bases, and 9 bases lay outside the gene matches. Germline CDR1 reads KGHDR; CDR2 reads SFDVKD.